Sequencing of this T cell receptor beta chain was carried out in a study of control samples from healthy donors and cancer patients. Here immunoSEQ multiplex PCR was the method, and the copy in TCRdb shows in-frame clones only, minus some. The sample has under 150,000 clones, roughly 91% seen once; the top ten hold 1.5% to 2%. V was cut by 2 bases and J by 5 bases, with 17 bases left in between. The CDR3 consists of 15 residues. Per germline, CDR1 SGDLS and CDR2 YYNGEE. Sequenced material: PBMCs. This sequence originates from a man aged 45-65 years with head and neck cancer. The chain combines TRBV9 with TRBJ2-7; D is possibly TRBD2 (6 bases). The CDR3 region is CASSVDLRSGDEQYF. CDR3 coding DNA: TGTGCCAGCAGCGTTGATCTAAGATCGGGAGACGAGCAGTACTTC. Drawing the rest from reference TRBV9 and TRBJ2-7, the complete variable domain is DSGVTQTPKHLITATGQRVTLRCSPRSGDLSVYWYQQSLDQGLQFLIQYYNGEERAKGNILERFSAQQFPDLHSELNLSSLELGDSALYFCASSVDLRSGDEQYFGPGTRLTVT.